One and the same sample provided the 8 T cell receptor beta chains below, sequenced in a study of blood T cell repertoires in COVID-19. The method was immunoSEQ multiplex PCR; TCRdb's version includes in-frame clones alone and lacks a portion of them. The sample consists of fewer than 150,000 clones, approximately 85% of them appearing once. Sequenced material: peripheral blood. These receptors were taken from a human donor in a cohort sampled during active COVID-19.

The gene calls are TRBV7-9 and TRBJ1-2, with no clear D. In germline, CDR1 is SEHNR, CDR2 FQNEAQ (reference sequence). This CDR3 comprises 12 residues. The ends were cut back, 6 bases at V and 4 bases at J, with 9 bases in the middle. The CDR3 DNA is TGTGCCAGCAGGCTTAATAGCTATGGCTACACCTTC. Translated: CASRLNSYGYTF.

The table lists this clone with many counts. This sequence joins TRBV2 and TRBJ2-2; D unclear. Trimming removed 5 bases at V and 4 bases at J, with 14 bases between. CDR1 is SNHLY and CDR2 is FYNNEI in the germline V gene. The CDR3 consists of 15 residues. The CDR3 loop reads CASSPSRVVTGELFF. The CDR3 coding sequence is TGTGCCAGCAGTCCATCTCGGGTCGTCACCGGGGAGCTGTTTTTT.

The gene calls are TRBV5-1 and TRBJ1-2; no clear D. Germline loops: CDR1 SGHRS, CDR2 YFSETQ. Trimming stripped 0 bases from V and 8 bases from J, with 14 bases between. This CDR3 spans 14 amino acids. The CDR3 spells CASSLGTTPTGYTF. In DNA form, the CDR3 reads TGCGCCAGCAGCTTGGGTACTACCCCCACGGGCTACACCTTC. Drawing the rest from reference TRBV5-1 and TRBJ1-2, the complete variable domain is KAGVTQTPRYLIKTRGQQVTLSCSPISGHRSVSWYQQTPGQGLQFLFEYFSETQRNKGNFPGRFSGRQFSNSRSEMNVSTLELGDSALYLCASSLGTTPTGYTFGSGTRLTVV.

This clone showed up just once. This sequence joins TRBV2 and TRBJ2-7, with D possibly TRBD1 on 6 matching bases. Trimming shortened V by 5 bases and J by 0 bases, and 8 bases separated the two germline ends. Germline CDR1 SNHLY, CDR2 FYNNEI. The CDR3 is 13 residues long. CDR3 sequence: CASSRTVSYEQYV. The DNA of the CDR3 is TGTGCCAGCAGTCGGACAGTCTCCTACGAGCAGTACGTC.

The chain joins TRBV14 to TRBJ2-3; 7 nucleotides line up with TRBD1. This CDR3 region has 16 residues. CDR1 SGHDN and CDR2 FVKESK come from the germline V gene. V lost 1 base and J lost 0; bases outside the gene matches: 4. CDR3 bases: TGTGCCAGCAGCCAAGTCGGGACAGCTAGCACAGATACGCAGTATTTT. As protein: CASSQVGTASTDTQYF.

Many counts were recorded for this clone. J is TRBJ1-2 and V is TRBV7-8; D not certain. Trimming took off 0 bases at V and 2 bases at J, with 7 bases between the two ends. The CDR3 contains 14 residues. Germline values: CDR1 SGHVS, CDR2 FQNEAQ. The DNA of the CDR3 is TGTGCCAGCAGCTTAGCTGCAGGAAACTATGGCTACACCTTC. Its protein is CASSLAAGNYGYTF.

CDR3 amino acids: CASSSRSGRANEQFF. In DNA form, the CDR3 reads TGTGCCAGCAGCTCCCGAAGCGGGAGGGCGAATGAGCAGTTCTTC. This sequence joins TRBV11-2 and TRBJ2-1, with TRBD2 identical over 10 bases. This CDR3 is 15 amino acids long. Unmatched junction bases numbered 7, after V lost 4 bases and J lost 7 bases. Germline V gene lookup returns CDR1 SGHAT and CDR2 FQNNGV.

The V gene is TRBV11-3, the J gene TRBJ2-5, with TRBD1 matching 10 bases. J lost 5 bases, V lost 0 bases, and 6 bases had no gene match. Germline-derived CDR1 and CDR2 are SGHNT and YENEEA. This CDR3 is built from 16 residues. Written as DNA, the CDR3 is TGTGCCAGCAGCTTAGATAGGGGACAGGGGCCCGAGACCCAGTACTTC. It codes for CASSLDRGQGPETQYF.